The next 32 T cell receptor beta chains were all read from a single sample in a study of OX40 agonist ivuxolimab in advanced cancers. Library construction relied on the immunoSEQ multiplex PCR assay. TCRdb obtained this table from immuneACCESS and retained in-frame rearrangements with V and J assigned. These tables miss some clones; where compared with another copy, unresolved V genes account for less than half of the shortfall, and the remainder is unexplained. The sample records approximately 76,000 clones, approximately 85% of which are singletons. Over 4.5% of the sample goes to the ten largest clones. This material consisted of CD4+ or CD8+ T cells sorted from blood, taken in a trial of the OX40 agonist ivuxolimab. All receptors come from an adult with an advanced solid tumor such as melanoma, head and neck, liver or kidney cancer.

The V gene is TRBV5-1, the J gene TRBJ2-3, with D perhaps matching TRBD2 (6 bases). Germline CDR1 and CDR2: SGHRS and YFSETQ. The ends were cut back, 4 bases at V and 2 bases at J, with 14 bases in the middle. This CDR3 comprises 15 residues. The chain's CDR3 is CASSMTSALTDTQYF. The DNA of the CDR3 is TGCGCCAGCAGCATGACTAGTGCCCTCACAGATACGCAGTATTTT.

V gene TRBV14 combines with J gene TRBJ1-1, with D perhaps matching TRBD1 (5 bases). The V end was cut by 1 base, the J end by 7 bases, with 10 bases between. Per germline, CDR1 SGHDN and CDR2 FVKESK. This CDR3 is 13 amino acids long. The CDR3 region is CASSQGGYSEAFF. The CDR3 coding sequence is TGTGCCAGCAGCCAAGGGGGGTATAGTGAAGCTTTCTTT.

The gene calls are TRBV19 and TRBJ2-5; D uncertain. Germline CDR1 is LNHDA and CDR2 is SQIVND (reference sequence). The length of the CDR3 is 14 residues. Trimming left V 6 bases short and J 2 bases short, with 13 bases between. The CDR3, as DNA: TGTGCCAGTAGCCCGACACGTACACAAGAGACCCAGTACTTC. Protein: CASSPTRTQETQYF.

V usage is TRBV6-5 and J usage is TRBJ1-6, with D possibly TRBD1 on 6 matching bases. The germline V gene has CDR1 MNHEY and CDR2 SVGAGI. This CDR3 has 14 residues. V was pared by 7 bases and J by 12 bases, with 19 bases between. CDR3 nucleotide sequence: TGTGCCAGCATGCGGGGGCAGGGAAGTGAACCCCTCCACTTT. It codes for CASMRGQGSEPLHF.

This clone was detected only once. The gene calls are TRBV15 and TRBJ1-1; a possible D gene is TRBD1 (5 bases). V shed 6 bases and J shed 1 base, with 9 bases lying between them. Germline CDR1 is LNHNV and CDR2 is YYDKDF (reference sequence). This CDR3 contains 13 residues. CDR3 sequence (DNA): TGTGCCACCAGGGTGACAGCGAACACTGAAGCTTTCTTT. Its translation is CATRVTANTEAFF.

The V gene is TRBV7-9, the J gene TRBJ2-2; D possibly corresponds to TRBD2 (5 bases). CDR3 length equals 14 residues. The ends were cut back, 4 bases at V and 6 bases at J, with 12 bases in the middle. Per the germline V gene, CDR1 is SEHNR and CDR2 is FQNEAQ (reference sequence). CDR3 protein: CASSSAGRAGELFF. The DNA for the CDR3 is TGTGCCAGCAGCTCTGCGGGTCGAGCCGGGGAGCTGTTTTTT. The variable domain in full, with the rest retrieved from reference TRBV7-9 and TRBJ2-2, is DTGVSQNPRHKITKRGQNVTFRCDPISEHNRLYWYRQTLGQGPEFLTYFQNEAQLEKSRLLSDRFSAERPKGSFSTLEIQRTEQGDSAMYLCASSSAGRAGELFFGEGSRLTVL.

The chain carries TRBV6-1 and TRBJ2-2, with D tentatively TRBD1 or TRBD2 (6 bases each). This CDR3 spans 16 amino acids. Germline loops: CDR1 MNHNS, CDR2 SASEGT. V was trimmed by 2 bases and J by 2 bases, leaving 12 bases between them. CDR3 DNA: TGTGCCAGCAGTGAACTTGGGGGGACAAACACCGGGGAGCTGTTTTTT. Protein product: CASSELGGTNTGELFF.

The chain combines TRBV19 with TRBJ2-3; the match to TRBD2 covers 11 bases. J was trimmed by 4 bases and V by 7 bases; bases with no gene match: 10. The CDR3 contains 16 residues. Looked up from germline, CDR1 is LNHDA and CDR2 is SQIVND (reference sequence). The CDR3 DNA follows: TGTGCCAGTACCGACGGTGGTAGCGGGGGGGCAGATACGCAGTATTTT. Encoded protein: CASTDGGSGGADTQYF.

The chain carries TRBV10-3 and TRBJ1-5; D unresolved. Germline CDR1 and CDR2: ENHRY and SYGVKD. V lost 5 bases and J lost 7, with 15 bases in between. There are 14 residues in the CDR3. The CDR3 nucleotides are TGTGCCATCAGTCCCGTGGGCCCGGGGCAGCCCCAGCATTTT. Amino acid sequence: CAISPVGPGQPQHF.

The chain employs TRBV19 and TRBJ1-1, with D hard to call. The CDR3 sequence is 14 residues long. Germline V lookup: CDR1 LNHDA, CDR2 SQIVND (reference sequence). Trimming pared 5 bases from V and 1 base from J, leaving 11 bases between. The CDR3 region is CASSWGGPNTEAFF. CDR3 in DNA: TGTGCCAGTAGTTGGGGTGGGCCGAACACTGAAGCTTTCTTT.

The chain joins TRBV10-3 to TRBJ2-7; 9 nucleotides match TRBD1. Unmatched junction bases numbered 5, after V lost 6 bases and J lost 5 bases. There are 13 residues in the CDR3. CDR1 is ENHRY, CDR2 SYGVKD, per germline. This CDR3 is CAIRPQGANEQYF. The CDR3 DNA reads as TGTGCCATCAGGCCACAGGGGGCGAACGAGCAGTACTTC.

Worth noting for this clone: One junction end disagrees with the germline gene, perhaps due to a read error. The chain carries TRBV2 and TRBJ2-1, with 10 bases that match TRBD2. Per the germline V gene, CDR1 is SNHLY and CDR2 is FYNNEI. This CDR3 comprises 14 residues. The CDR3 bases are TGTGCCAGCAGTGAACCCTCAAAACTAGCGGGACGTGTCTTC. Translation gives CASSEPSKLAGRVF.

This clone was counted a single time. This chain joins TRBV10-3 and TRBJ2-5; 8 bases map to TRBD2. CDR1 and CDR2 (germline): ENHRY, SYGVKD. The CDR3 runs to 15 residues. The V segment lost 3 bases and the J segment 5 bases; nucleotides outside the gene matches: 8. The CDR3 here is CAISDPLAGRETQYF. In DNA, the CDR3 is TGTGCCATCAGTGACCCCTTAGCGGGAAGGGAGACCCAGTACTTC.

The rearrangement joins TRBV27 to TRBJ2-1, with 11 bases fitting TRBD2. The J segment lost 4 bases and the V segment lost 10 bases, leaving 6 bases of the junction unmatched. Germline V gives CDR1 MNHEY, CDR2 SMNVEV (reference sequence). This CDR3 comprises 14 residues. This CDR3 is CATQGLAEYNEQFF. The CDR3 DNA is TGTGCCACCCAGGGACTAGCGGAATACAATGAGCAGTTCTTC.

V is TRBV12-5 and J is TRBJ1-1; D is uncertain. The germline V and J ends were trimmed by 4 bases and 0 bases, with 21 bases remaining between them. CDR1 and CDR2 from the germline V gene are LGHNT and FRNRAP. This CDR3 is built from 18 residues. The CDR3 coding sequence is TGTGCTAGTGGTTCGCCTGCAAGGGCAGGAATATTGAACACTGAAGCTTTCTTT. Residues: CASGSPARAGILNTEAFF.

The V call is TRBV30, the J call TRBJ1-4, with D unclear. In germline, CDR1 is GTSNPN, CDR2 SVGIG (reference sequence). The CDR3 extends over 15 amino acids. Trimming removed 2 bases at V and 6 bases at J, with 16 bases between. For the CDR3, the DNA is TGTGCCTGGAGTACCAACAGCTTCCCCCATGAAAAACTGTTTTTT. Residues: CAWSTNSFPHEKLFF. Filled out from reference TRBV30 and TRBJ1-4, the complete variable domain reads SQTIHQWPATLVQPVGSPLSLECTVEGTSNPNLYWYRQAAGRGLQLLFYSVGIGQISSEVPQNLSASRPQDRQFILSSKKLLLSDSGFYLCAWSTNSFPHEKLFFGSGTQLSVL.

The J gene is TRBJ2-5, the V gene TRBV10-1; 14 nucleotides match TRBD2. The trim removed 8 bases at V and 7 bases at J, leaving 12 bases unmatched. CDR3 length: 16 amino acids. Germline assignment: CDR1 WNHNN and CDR2 SYGVQD (reference sequence). This CDR3 is CASSQGTSGSRGTQYF. CDR3 DNA: TGCGCCAGCTCGCAAGGGACTAGCGGGAGCCGCGGGACCCAGTACTTC.

This chain links TRBV7-2 with TRBJ1-4; D is ambiguous. Deletions cut 1 base from V and 12 bases from J, with 12 bases between. This CDR3 is built from 13 residues. CDR1 and CDR2 from the germline V gene are SGHTA and FQGNSA. CDR3 region: CASSLGRRGELFF. DNA of the CDR3: TGTGCCAGCAGCTTAGGGCGGCGGGGAGAACTGTTTTTT.

CDR3 nucleotides: TGTGCCAGCTCACCTAGGACAGGGGACACTGAAGCTTTCTTT. Its translation: CASSPRTGDTEAFF. The chain is built from TRBV18 and TRBJ1-1; TRBD1 agrees at 9 bases. Trimming took 3 bases from V and 3 from J; bases not matched to a gene: 2. The CDR3 sequence is 14 residues long. Germline V gives CDR1 KGHSH, CDR2 LQKENI. The full variable domain, rest sourced from reference TRBV18 and TRBJ1-1, is NAGVMQNPRHLVRRRGQEARLRCSPMKGHSHVYWYRQLPEEGLKFMVYLQKENIIDESGMPKERFSAEFPKEGPSILRIQQVVRGDSAAYFCASSPRTGDTEAFFGQGTRLTVV.

This clone is a singleton in its sample. The rearrangement joins TRBV6-6 to TRBJ2-1, with TRBD2 matching 10 bases. The trim removed 5 bases at V and 5 bases at J, leaving 3 bases unmatched. Germline V lookup: CDR1 MNHNY, CDR2 SVGAGI (reference sequence). The CDR3 runs to 14 residues. CDR3 amino acids: CASSPGTSDNEQFF. CDR3 in DNA: TGTGCCAGCAGTCCCGGGACTAGCGACAATGAGCAGTTCTTC.

The genes are TRBV21-1 and TRBJ2-3; the DNA was not used to check the table's D call, TRBD1. TRBV21-1 is termed a pseudogene. This CDR3 has 14 residues. CDR3 coding DNA: TGTGCCAGCAGCAAAGCGGGGCTCTCAAATACGCAGTATTTT. It encodes CASSKAGLSNTQYF.

This chain uses TRBV2 with TRBJ1-1; D is uncertain. This CDR3 spans 12 amino acids. The V and J ends lost 11 bases and 6 bases respectively, with 16 bases between them. CDR1 is SNHLY, CDR2 FYNNEI, per germline. The CDR3 spells CAGNPASPEAFF. CDR3 sequence (DNA): TGTGCCGGCAACCCCGCATCCCCTGAAGCTTTCTTT.

The genes are TRBV12-5 and TRBJ2-4; D perhaps matches TRBD1 (6 bases). Per germline, CDR1 LGHNT and CDR2 FRNRAP. This CDR3 contains 16 residues. V was pared by 1 base and J by 6 bases, with 16 bases between. The DNA for the CDR3 is TGTGCTAGTGGTTTGGATCAACAGGGATTTGGAAACATTCAGTACTTC. It is translated as CASGLDQQGFGNIQYF.

The genes are TRBV6-4 and TRBJ2-3, with D possibly being TRBD1 or TRBD2 (6 bases each). CDR3 length: 15 residues. The V and J ends lost 3 bases and 5 bases respectively, with 15 bases between them. Germline assignment: CDR1 MRHNA and CDR2 SNTAGT. For the CDR3, the DNA is TGTGCCAGCAGTGATGGGCCACAGGGAGGAGATACGCAGTATTTT. This sequence encodes CASSDGPQGGDTQYF.

Regarding this clone: Lacking the conserved final phenylalanine or tryptophan, this CDR3 likely reflects a read error. J is TRBJ2-7 and V is TRBV19; D might be TRBD2 (6 bases). The CDR3 is made up of 12 amino acids. V gave up 6 bases and J gave up 7 bases, with 13 bases separating them. Germline V gene sequence: CDR1 LNHDA, CDR2 SQIVND (reference sequence). The CDR3 nucleotides are TGTGCCAGTAGCCCCGCGGGGAGAGAGCAGTACCTC. Translated, it gives CASSPAGREQYL.

The chain combines TRBV2 with TRBJ2-3; maybe TRBD1 (5 bases). The CDR3 runs to 15 residues. The germline V gene encodes CDR1 SNHLY and CDR2 FYNNEI. V was cut by 6 bases and J by 4 bases, with 17 bases left in between. The CDR3 sequence is CASRGAFESADTQYF. The CDR3 DNA follows: TGTGCCAGCAGAGGGGCCTTCGAGAGTGCAGATACGCAGTATTTT.

The chain recombines TRBV7-9 with TRBJ1-2; D gene unclear. This CDR3 comprises 13 residues. V was clipped by 2 bases and J by 4 bases, with 8 bases between them. The germline gives CDR1 SEHNR, CDR2 FQNEAQ (reference sequence). CDR3: CASSLSGTYGYTF. CDR3 DNA: TGTGCCAGCAGCTTATCAGGCACCTATGGCTACACCTTC. The whole variable domain, filled in from reference TRBV7-9 and TRBJ1-2, reads DTGVSQNPRHKITKRGQNVTFRCDPISEHNRLYWYRQTLGQGPEFLTYFQNEAQLEKSRLLSDRFSAERPKGSFSTLEIQRTEQGDSAMYLCASSLSGTYGYTFGSGTRLTVV.

This chain connects TRBV15 to TRBJ1-1, with D possibly being TRBD1 (5 bases). The ends were cut back, 5 bases at V and 1 base at J, with 17 bases in the middle. The CDR3 consists of 16 residues. The V gene's germline CDR1 is LNHNV and CDR2 YYDKDF (reference sequence). CDR3 sequence: CATSPTVVDRNTEAFF. In DNA, the CDR3 is TGTGCCACCAGCCCTACTGTGGTTGACAGGAACACTGAAGCTTTCTTT.

The DNA for the CDR3 is TGCGCCAGCAGCTTGGCCATCGGCAGTACCACTAACTATGGCTACACCTTC. The encoded protein is CASSLAIGSTTNYGYTF. The chain uses TRBV5-1 and TRBJ1-2, with unresolved D. The length of the CDR3 is 17 residues. Germline V gene lookup returns CDR1 SGHRS and CDR2 YFSETQ. V shed 0 bases and J shed 0 bases, with 15 bases lying between them.

This rearrangement joins TRBV6-6 to TRBJ1-4; no definite D call. The CDR3 runs 15 residues. The germline gives CDR1 MNHNY, CDR2 SVGAGI (reference sequence). V lost 5 bases and J 0 bases, leaving 10 bases between the germline ends. The CDR3 reads CASSHGRATNEKLFF. For the CDR3, the DNA is TGTGCCAGCAGTCATGGAAGGGCAACTAATGAAAAACTGTTTTTT.

V is TRBV2 and J is TRBJ1-1; possible D gene TRBD1, 5 bases. V lost 1 base and J 2 bases, leaving 8 bases between the germline ends. The CDR3 sequence is 14 residues long. Germline V gene data show CDR1 as SNHLY and CDR2 as FYNNEI. CDR3 sequence: CASSEGQINTEAFF. The CDR3 DNA follows: TGTGCCAGCAGTGAAGGACAGATTAACACTGAAGCTTTCTTT.

CDR3 in DNA: TGCGCCAGCAGCCAAGGGTCTGGGGACAGGGTCTACGAGCAGTACTTC. It is translated as CASSQGSGDRVYEQYF. The chain combines TRBV4-3 with TRBJ2-7, with 9 nucleotides matching TRBD1. The CDR3 length is 16 residues. V trimming: 1 base; J trimming: 3 bases; junction bases outside the gene matches: 7. Germline values: CDR1 LGHNA, CDR2 YSLEER.